This T cell receptor beta chain comes out of a study of identical twins. General study findings and limits: Fewer insertions marked abundant cord blood beta clonotypes; young adult naive trended weakly, memory not at all.

Trimming removed 1 base at V and 4 bases at J, with 14 bases between. Germline CDR1 is DFQATT and CDR2 is SNEGSKA (reference sequence). This CDR3 region has 15 residues. TCRdb passed the 5' RACE reads through MiXCR, listing each CDR3 protein once. In the table there are just over 500,000 distinct CDR3 sequences, about 20% of which are singletons. In this sample, this clonotype turned up a few times. Its antigen is as yet unknown. The data were also submitted as part of a second study, on T cells expressing NK-cell markers.

The sequence came from a woman aged 18-35 years in good health. The chain carries TRBV20-1 and TRBJ1-5; TRBD1 is a possible D gene (6 bases). Sequenced sample: CD4+ T cells sorted from blood. The CDR3 loop is CSARGPGAENQPQHF. CDR3 nucleotides: TGCAGTGCTAGAGGACCGGGGGCGGAAAATCAGCCCCAGCATTTT.